This T cell receptor beta chain came from a study of blood T cell repertoires in COVID-19. Study information: The samples span acute and convalescent COVID-19 from the United States, Italy and Spain. T cells, B-cell-depleted T cells, or PBMCs provided the cDNA or gDNA that served as material.

Under the authors' procedure: Amplifying reference gene primers gave estimates of nucleated cell counts. Produced via immunoSEQ multiplex PCR; TCRdb's table is partial and in-frame only. That table gives V, J and clone size, and the DNA gave D and trimming. The sample contains about 140,000 clones, around 88% of which appear only once. The V gene end was trimmed by 5 bases and the J gene end by 7 bases; junction bases not matched to a gene: 11. In germline, CDR1 is MDHEN, CDR2 SYDVKM. This CDR3 spans 16 amino acids. The sample comprised peripheral blood. The chain employs TRBV28 and TRBJ1-5, with 10 bases lining up with TRBD1. The source of this sequence is a human donor in a cohort sampled during active COVID-19. CDR3 coding DNA: TGTGCCAGCAGTGAGGGGGACAGGGGATCATGGCAGCCCCAGCATTTT. Translation gives CASSEGDRGSWQPQHF. The full variable domain, completed using reference TRBV28 and TRBJ1-5, is DVKVTQSSRYLVKRTGEKVFLECVQDMDHENMFWYRQDPGLGLRLIYFSYDVKMKEKGDIPEGYSVSREKKERFSLILESASTNQTSMYLCASSEGDRGSWQPQHFGDGTRLSIL.